This is a list of T cell receptor beta chains from one sample in a study of blood T cell repertoires in COVID-19. Profiled with immunoSEQ multiplex PCR; TCRdb holds only in-frame clones, not every one. The sample records approximately 80,000 clones, about 76% being singletons. Specimen: peripheral blood. The receptor set was obtained from a man at least 80 years old with acute or convalescent COVID-19. Each CDR3 is given with its conserved first and last residue. D genes are given only for firm matches. Only part of the rows carry a size: once, few, many, or a class if the clone is expanded.

j_call,d_call,v_call,clone_size,cdr3_aa,cdr3_nt
TRBJ1-5,TRBD1,TRBV28,-,CASSPLNRGSDQPQHF,TGTGCCAGCAGTCCCCTGAACAGGGGTAGTGATCAGCCCCAGCATTTT
TRBJ2-3,-,TRBV25-1,-,CASRRDTDTQYF,TGTGCCAGCAGGAGGGACACAGATACGCAGTATTTT
TRBJ1-1,-,TRBV18,-,CASSQTVGDTEAFF,TGTGCCAGCTCGCAGACAGTGGGCGACACTGAAGCTTTCTTT
TRBJ2-1,-,TRBV29-1,-,CSVEDLGGWNSYNEQFF,TGCAGCGTTGAAGATCTTGGCGGGTGGAACTCCTACAATGAGCAGTTCTTC
TRBJ2-2,TRBD2,TRBV13,-,CASSLFAGAVGELFF,TGTGCCAGCAGCTTATTCGCGGGAGCAGTGGGGGAGCTGTTTTTT
TRBJ2-5,TRBD1,TRBV19,-,CASSRGTAFFRETQYF,TGTGCCAGTAGTAGAGGGACAGCCTTCTTTCGGGAGACCCAGTACTTC
TRBJ1-1,-,TRBV11-1,many,CASSLGTVAEAFF,TGTGCCAGCAGCTTAGGGACAGTGGCTGAAGCTTTCTTT
TRBJ2-1,TRBD2,TRBV5-1,-,CASSLGAGGGNEQFF,TGCGCCAGCAGCTTGGGCGCGGGAGGAGGTAATGAGCAGTTCTTC
TRBJ2-2,-,TRBV7-6,-,CASSPRPSLRQNGGELFF,TGTGCCAGCAGCCCTAGACCCTCTTTGAGGCAGAATGGCGGGGAGCTGTTTTTT
TRBJ1-2,TRBD1,TRBV28,-,CASSLTPEFSGGGGYTF,TGTGCCAGCAGTCTGACGCCCGAGTTTTCAGGGGGCGGAGGCTACACCTTC
TRBJ1-5,TRBD1,TRBV6-5,-,CASSYSGQGSQPQHF,TGTGCCAGCAGTTACTCTGGACAGGGAAGTCAGCCCCAGCATTTT
TRBJ1-2,-,TRBV6-5,-,CASSSTPGRHGYTF,TGTGCCAGCAGCTCGACTCCTGGGAGGCATGGCTACACCTTC
TRBJ1-1,TRBD1,TRBV6-2/TRBV6-3,-,CASSNRGGRLYEAFF,TGTGCCAGCAGCAACAGGGGGGGCCGCTTATACGAAGCTTTCTTT
TRBJ1-2,-,TRBV20-1,-,CSAGRQRGYTF,TGCAGTGCTGGTCGACAGAGAGGCTACACCTTC
TRBJ2-7,-,TRBV28,-,CASKRPGRAEQYF,TGTGCCAGCAAACGCCCGGGAAGGGCGGAGCAGTACTTC
TRBJ2-1,TRBD1,TRBV7-3,-,CASSLTPGTANEQFF,TGTGCCAGCAGCTTAACTCCCGGGACAGCGAATGAGCAGTTCTTC
TRBJ2-1,TRBD1,TRBV5-8,-,CASNLQGALSEQFF,TGTGCCAGCAATCTTCAGGGGGCACTTAGTGAGCAGTTCTTC
TRBJ2-7,-,TRBV6-6,-,CASSAKRQEVYEQYF,TGTGCCAGCAGCGCGAAGAGACAGGAAGTCTACGAGCAGTACTTC
TRBJ2-5,-,TRBV7-6,-,CASSFYRETQYF,TGTGCCAGCAGCTTTTACAGGGAGACCCAGTACTTC
TRBJ1-5,TRBD1,TRBV18,-,CASSQGAAQPQHF,TGTGCCAGCTCCCAGGGGGCGGCCCAGCCCCAGCATTTT
TRBJ2-6,TRBD1,TRBV7-2,-,CASSSRGSSVLTF,TGTGCCAGCAGCTCCAGGGGGTCCAGCGTCCTGACTTTC
TRBJ2-1,TRBD2,TRBV10-3,once,CAISVGLAGGEQFF,TGTGCCATCAGTGTGGGACTAGCGGGAGGAGAGCAGTTCTTC
TRBJ1-4,TRBD1,TRBV5-1,-,CASSHTDRVGEEKLFF,TGCGCCAGCAGCCACACCGACAGGGTGGGCGAGGAAAAACTGTTTTTT
TRBJ1-1,-,TRBV5-1,few,CASSLGQGWDTEAFF,TGCGCCAGCAGCTTGGGGCAGGGGTGGGACACTGAAGCTTTCTTT
TRBJ1-4,-,TRBV28,-,CASSSGSATNEKLFF,TGTGCCAGCAGTTCCGGGTCTGCAACTAATGAAAAACTGTTTTTT
TRBJ1-1,TRBD1,TRBV9,-,CASSARQGATEAFF,TGTGCCAGCAGCGCCCGACAGGGGGCGACTGAAGCTTTCTTT
TRBJ2-2,TRBD2,TRBV2,-,CASGGTIAGELFF,TGTGCCAGCGGGGGGACTATCGCCGGGGAGCTGTTTTTT
TRBJ2-2,-,TRBV9,-,CASRAGGSSGELFF,TGTGCCAGCAGGGCAGGAGGTTCGTCCGGGGAGCTGTTTTTT
TRBJ1-2,TRBD1,TRBV5-4,-,CASRKTGQNYGYTF,TGTGCCAGCAGAAAGACGGGACAGAACTATGGCTACACCTTC
TRBJ2-3,TRBD2,TRBV30,few,CAWSASGGTDTQYF,TGTGCCTGGAGCGCTAGCGGGGGCACAGATACGCAGTATTTT
TRBJ1-4,-,TRBV5-6,-,CASSTKRPPEKLFF,TGTGCCAGCAGCACTAAACGCCCCCCTGAAAAACTGTTTTTT
TRBJ1-2,TRBD1,TRBV28,-,CASSSPVAGGVGYTF,TGTGCCAGCAGTAGTCCTGTGGCAGGGGGCGTTGGCTACACCTTC
TRBJ2-5,TRBD2,TRBV29-1,-,CSVEAWGGETQYF,TGCAGCGTAGAGGCTTGGGGAGGGGAGACCCAGTACTTC
TRBJ1-4,-,TRBV2,few,CARGRRNEKLFF,TGTGCCAGAGGGAGGAGAAATGAAAAACTGTTTTTT
TRBJ2-5,TRBD1,TRBV25-1,-,CASSHSPGQGLETQYF,TGTGCCAGCAGCCACTCCCCCGGACAGGGTCTAGAGACCCAGTACTTC
TRBJ2-1,TRBD2,TRBV29-1,-,CSVETGGPTNEQFF,TGCAGCGTTGAGACGGGAGGGCCGACCAATGAGCAGTTCTTC
TRBJ2-2,-,TRBV2,few,CASSERPGAGTGELFF,TGTGCCAGCAGTGAACGGCCAGGGGCGGGTACCGGGGAGCTGTTTTTT
TRBJ1-1,-,TRBV11-2,few,CASSSSLRGWTEAFF,TGTGCCAGCAGCTCCTCATTGCGGGGTTGGACTGAAGCTTTCTTT
TRBJ1-6,-,TRBV28,-,CASSLGGGARSPLHF,TGTGCCAGCAGTTTGGGAGGGGGGGCGAGATCACCCCTCCACTTT
TRBJ2-1,TRBD1,TRBV11-3,many,CASAKTGLGNNEQFF,TGTGCCAGCGCAAAGACAGGGCTCGGTAACAATGAGCAGTTCTTC
TRBJ2-7,-,TRBV3-1/TRBV3-2,-,CASKSERFYSEQYF,TGTGCCAGCAAATCCGAGCGGTTTTATTCCGAGCAGTACTTC
TRBJ2-3,-,TRBV5-1,-,CASRQVSTTDTQYF,TGCGCCAGCAGGCAGGTATCCACCACAGATACGCAGTATTTT
TRBJ1-2,TRBD1,TRBV7-2,-,CASSLQGGINYGYTF,TGTGCCAGCAGCCTACAGGGGGGAATTAACTATGGCTACACCTTC
TRBJ1-1,-,TRBV19,-,CASRTQGLNTEAFF,TGTGCCAGTAGGACGCAGGGGCTGAACACTGAAGCTTTCTTT
TRBJ1-2,-,TRBV6-5,-,CASSRTGMDYGYTF,TGTGCCAGCAGTAGAACAGGGATGGACTATGGCTACACCTTC
TRBJ1-1,-,TRBV11-3,-,CASSSYMNTEAFF,TGTGCCAGCAGCTCCTATATGAACACTGAAGCTTTCTTT
TRBJ2-5,TRBD1,TRBV30,-,CAWSVQGRKTQYF,TGTGCCTGGAGTGTACAGGGGCGAAAGACCCAGTACTTC
TRBJ1-4,-,TRBV11-2,-,CASSLWQGATNEKLFF,TGTGCCAGCAGCTTATGGCAAGGAGCAACTAATGAAAAACTGTTTTTT
TRBJ2-2,-,TRBV2,-,CASSVGQTGELFF,TGTGCCAGCAGTGTGGGGCAAACCGGGGAGCTGTTTTTT